These 18 T cell receptor beta chains were sequenced from one sample in a study of tumor-infiltrating lymphocytes in primary liver carcinoma. The authors took blood RNA from unsorted whole blood and also extracted germline DNA. Production of TCR beta cDNA used around 0.45 ug total RNA together with a constant-region primer. A slightly modified ARM-PCR protocol with three nested multiplex PCR rounds produced these TCR beta libraries. The two initial PCR rounds, roughly 11 cycles each, used TRBV1-TRBV30 forward and C-beta reverse primers. TCRdb analysed the multiplex PCR reads with MiXCR anew, one entry per CDR3 protein. The repertoire holds some 190,000 distinct CDR3 sequences, with 50% to 75% as singletons. Specimen: peripheral blood. The source is a man between 35 and 55 years old with primary liver carcinoma and hepatitis B virus infection.

This clonotype was picked up a small number of times. This may stem from a read error, because a much larger clone lies one nucleotide away. The CDR3: CASSLAPPGLAGGYERFF. In nucleotides, the CDR3 is TGTGCCAGCAGCTTAGCTCCCCCTGGACTAGCGGGAGGATATGAGCGGTTCTTC. The V and J genes are TRBV11-1 and TRBJ2-1; 14 nucleotides agree with TRBD2. Germline lookup yields CDR1 SGHAT and CDR2 FQDESV (reference sequence). There are 18 residues in the CDR3.

Only one count was recorded for this clonotype. A much larger clone differs from this one at a single base, so this may be a read error. The chain employs TRBV29-1 and TRBJ2-7, with no clear D. Trimming stripped 5 bases from V and 5 bases from J, with 10 bases between. This CDR3 has 11 residues. Germline V gives CDR1 SQVTM, CDR2 ANQGSEA. CDR3 sequence reads: CSVLRWDEQYF. CDR3 sequence (DNA): TGCAGCGTTCTGCGGTGGGACGAGCAGTACTTC.

Concerning this clonotype: Compared with germline, one end of the junction differs, possibly owing to a read error. The chain employs TRBV28 and TRBJ2-1; 11 bases are a match to TRBD2. The CDR3 runs 19 residues. CDR1 MDHEN and CDR2 SYDVKM come from the germline V gene. The CDR3 here is CASSFARLAGLSSYNEQFF. The CDR3 coding sequence is TGTGCCAGCAGTTTTGCGAGACTAGCGGGATTGAGCTCCTATAATGAGCAGTTCTTC. Drawing the rest from reference TRBV28 and TRBJ2-1, the complete variable domain is DVKVTQSSRYLVKRTGEKVFLECVQDMDHENMFWYRQDPGLGLRLIYFSYDVKMKEKGDIPEGYSVSREKKERFSLILESASTNQTSMYLCASSFARLAGLSSYNEQFFGPGTRLTVL.

This clonotype has only a few counts. This chain joins TRBV6-6 and TRBJ2-3, with 8 bases identical to TRBD1. Germline V lookup: CDR1 MNHNY, CDR2 SVGAGI (reference sequence). V lost 2 bases, J lost 0 bases, and 1 base stayed unmatched. The CDR3 runs to 15 residues. DNA for the CDR3: TGTGCCAGCAGTTACCAGGGGGCAAGCACAGATACGCAGTATTTT. Residues: CASSYQGASTDTQYF.

The chain employs TRBV12-3 or TRBV12-4 and TRBJ1-2, with a possible D match to TRBD1 (6 bases). The CDR3 has 11 amino acids. The V and J ends lost 7 bases and 9 bases respectively, with 12 bases between them. CDR3 sequence: CASISGDSYTF. The CDR3 nucleotides are TGTGCCAGCATCTCCGGGGACAGCTACACCTTC.

Comments on this clonotype: Compared with germline, one end of the junction differs, possibly owing to a read error. The V gene is TRBV4-2, the J gene TRBJ2-1; 10 bases are shared with TRBD2. The CDR3 loop spans 15 amino acids. Germline assignment: CDR1 LGHNA and CDR2 YNFKEQ. The CDR3 region has the DNA TGCGCCAGCAGGCCAACCGGGACTAGCGTCAATGAGAAGTTCTTC. Residues: CASRPTGTSVNEKFF.

On this clonotype: A much larger clone lies one base from this, so it may be a read error. No conserved phenylalanine or tryptophan ends this CDR3, so it is likely a read error. The chain employs TRBV29-1 and TRBJ2-3; D not certain. The CDR3 length is 13 residues. The germline gives CDR1 SQVTM, CDR2 ANQGSEA. Here the CDR3 reads CSGMDGGTDTQYS. The CDR3 nucleotides read TGCAGTGGCATGGATGGGGGCACAGATACGCAGTATTCT.

The sample holds a few counts of this clonotype. V and J are TRBV6-5 and TRBJ2-3; TRBD2 aligns across 12 bases. Looked up from germline, CDR1 is MNHEY and CDR2 is SVGAGI. The V gene end was trimmed by 6 bases and the J gene end by 0 bases; junction bases not matched to a gene: 7. This CDR3 is built from 17 residues. The CDR3, as DNA: TGTGCCAGCAGGAGACGGACTAGCGGGGTTAGCACAGATACGCAGTATTTT. Residues: CASRRRTSGVSTDTQYF.

Remarks on this clonotype: Its ends do not fully match the called genes, so a read error is possible. The chain has TRBV29-1 and TRBJ2-1; the D call may be TRBD1 or TRBD2 (6 bases each). The CDR3 sequence is 15 residues long. Germline V gene data show CDR1 as SQVTM and CDR2 as ANQGSEA. CDR3 nucleotides: TGCATCGTTGAAAGAGGACTCGGGGGCGACAATGAGCAGTTCTTC. Amino acids: CIVERGLGGDNEQFF.

The chain uses TRBV12-3 or TRBV12-4 and TRBJ1-3; D is perhaps TRBD1 (6 bases). This CDR3 region has 13 residues. V dropped 10 bases and J dropped 2 bases, with 12 bases sitting between them. In DNA, the CDR3 is TGTGCCACCCGTACAGGGACTGGAAACACCATATATTTT. It encodes CATRTGTGNTIYF.

The J gene is TRBJ2-5, the V gene TRBV7-9; D not resolved. There are 14 residues in the CDR3. Trimming removed 6 bases from V and 3 bases from J, with 14 bases in between. The germline CDR1 and CDR2 sequences are SEHNR and FQNEAQ (reference sequence). The CDR3 sequence: CASRSETIEETQYF. DNA for the CDR3: TGTGCCAGCAGGTCGGAGACAATAGAAGAGACCCAGTACTTC.

This clonotype has a single count. The J gene is TRBJ1-1, the V gene TRBV4-2, with 10 bases fitting TRBD1. The CDR3 runs 18 residues. J lost 2 bases, V lost 7 bases, and 16 bases had no gene match. Germline loops: CDR1 LGHNA, CDR2 YNFKEQ. The CDR3 region is CASITHRDRGIFNTEAFF. CDR3 bases: TGTGCCAGCATCACTCACCGGGACAGGGGAATTTTCAACACTGAAGCTTTCTTT.

There are many counts of this clonotype. The chain employs TRBV6-6 and TRBJ1-5; TRBD1 is a possible D gene (5 bases). V was pared by 6 bases and J by 0 bases, with 12 bases between. CDR1 and CDR2 (germline): MNHNY, SVGAGI (reference sequence). The CDR3 has 15 amino acids. CDR3 nucleotide sequence: TGTGCCAGCAGACCCGGGACGGATAGCAATCAGCCCCAGCATTTT. Protein: CASRPGTDSNQPQHF.

Notes on this clonotype: A read error may account for a junction end that differs from germline. For the CDR3, the DNA is TGTGCCAGTAGCCTTCGGACAGCAGAGAACACTGAAGCTCTCTTT. It is translated as CASSLRTAENTEALF. The rearrangement links TRBV11-1 to TRBJ1-1; a weak D match, TRBD1 (6 bases). The CDR3 covers 15 residues. From germline, CDR1 is SGHAT and CDR2 FQDESV (reference sequence). Together with reference TRBV11-1 and TRBJ1-1, the CDR3 gives the full variable domain: EAEVAQSPRYKITEKSQAVAFWCDPISGHATLYWYRQILGQGPELLVQFQDESVVDDSQLPKDRFSAERLKGVDSTLKIQPAELGDSAMYLCASSLRTAENTEALFGQGTRLTVV.

The genes are TRBV6-6 and TRBJ2-2; D may match TRBD1 or TRBD2 (5 bases each). Germline CDR1 and CDR2: MNHNY and SVGAGI (reference sequence). The CDR3 is 14 amino acids. V lost 0 bases and J lost 6, with 8 bases in between. In DNA, the CDR3 is TGTGCCAGCAGTTACTCGTGGGACCCCGGGGAGCTGTTTTTT. It encodes CASSYSWDPGELFF.

Regarding this clonotype: A much larger clone lies a single base off, so this may be a read error. The CDR3 loop reads CPSSPPGGIGEQYF. In DNA form, the CDR3 reads TGTCCCAGCAGCCCCCCAGGAGGGATCGGCGAGCAGTACTTC. The genes are TRBV11-2 and TRBJ2-7; D possibly corresponds to TRBD2 (6 bases). Germline CDR1 and CDR2: SGHAT and FQNNGV. The CDR3 loop spans 14 amino acids. The whole variable domain, remainder taken from reference TRBV11-2 and TRBJ2-7, is EAGVAQSPRYKIIEKRQSVAFWCNPISGHATLYWYQQILGQGPKLLIQFQNNGVVDDSQLPKDRFSAERLKGVDSTLKIQPAKLEDSAVYLCPSSPPGGIGEQYFGPGTRLTVT.

In the case of this clonotype: One end of the junction varies from germline; a read error may be responsible. This chain joins TRBV5-4 and TRBJ2-1; maybe TRBD2 (5 bases). The CDR3 sequence is 14 residues long. The V gene's germline CDR1 is SGHNT and CDR2 YYREEE (reference sequence). CDR3 DNA sequence: TGTGCCAGCAGCAGCTGGGCTAGCCAGAATGAGGAGTTCTTC. Amino acid sequence: CASSSWASQNEEFF.

In the case of this clonotype: Since the CDR3 does not end with the conserved phenylalanine or tryptophan, this likely comes from a read error. The chain recombines TRBV11-2 with TRBJ1-2; D unclear. The CDR3 spans 13 residues. V was shortened by 0 bases and J by 2 bases, with 4 bases between the two germline ends. The germline gives CDR1 SGHAT, CDR2 FQNNGV. CDR3 nucleotide sequence: TGTGCCAGCAGCTTAGAAGTAAACTATGGCTACACCATC. Translating gives CASSLEVNYGYTI.